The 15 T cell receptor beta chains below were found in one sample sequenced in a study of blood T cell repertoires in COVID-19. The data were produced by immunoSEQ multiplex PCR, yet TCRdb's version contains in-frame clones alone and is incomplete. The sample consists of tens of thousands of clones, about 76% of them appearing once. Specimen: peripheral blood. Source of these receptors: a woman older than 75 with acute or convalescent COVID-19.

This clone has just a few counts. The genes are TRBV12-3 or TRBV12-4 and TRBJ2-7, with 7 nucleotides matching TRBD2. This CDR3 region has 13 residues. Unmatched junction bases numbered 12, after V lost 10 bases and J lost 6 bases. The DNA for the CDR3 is TGTGCCACCTCCCGCGGGAGAACAGGCGAGCAGTACTTC. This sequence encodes CATSRGRTGEQYF.

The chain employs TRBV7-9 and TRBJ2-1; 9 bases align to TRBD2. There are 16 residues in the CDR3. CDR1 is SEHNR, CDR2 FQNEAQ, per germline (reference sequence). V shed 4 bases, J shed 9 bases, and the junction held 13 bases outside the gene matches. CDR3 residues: CASSYVPGLAPGEQFF. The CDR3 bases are TGTGCCAGCAGCTACGTGCCGGGACTAGCCCCCGGTGAGCAGTTCTTC.

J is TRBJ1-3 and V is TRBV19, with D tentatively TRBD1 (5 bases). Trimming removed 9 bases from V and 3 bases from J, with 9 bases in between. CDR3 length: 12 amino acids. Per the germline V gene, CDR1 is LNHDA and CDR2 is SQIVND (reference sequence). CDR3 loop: CASGRGGNTIYF. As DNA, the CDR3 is TGTGCCAGCGGGAGGGGTGGAAACACCATATATTTT. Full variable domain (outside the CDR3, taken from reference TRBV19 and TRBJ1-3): DGGITQSPKYLFRKEGQNVTLSCEQNLNHDAMYWYRQDPGQGLRLIYYSQIVNDFQKGDIAEGYSVSREKKESFPLTVTSAQKNPTAFYLCASGRGGNTIYFGEGSWLTVV.

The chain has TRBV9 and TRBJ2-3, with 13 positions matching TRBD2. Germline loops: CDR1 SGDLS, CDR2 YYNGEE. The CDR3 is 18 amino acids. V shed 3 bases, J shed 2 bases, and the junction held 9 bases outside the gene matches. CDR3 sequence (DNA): TGTGCCAGCAGCGCCCGAGGGACTAGCGGGATCTACACAGATACGCAGTATTTT. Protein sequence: CASSARGTSGIYTDTQYF.

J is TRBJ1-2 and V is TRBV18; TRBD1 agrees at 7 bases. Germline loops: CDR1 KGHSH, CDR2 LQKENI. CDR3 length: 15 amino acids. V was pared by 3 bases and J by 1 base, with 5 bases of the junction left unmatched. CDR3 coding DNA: TGTGCCAGCTCACCCGACAGGGACAATAACTATGGCTACACCTTC. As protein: CASSPDRDNNYGYTF.

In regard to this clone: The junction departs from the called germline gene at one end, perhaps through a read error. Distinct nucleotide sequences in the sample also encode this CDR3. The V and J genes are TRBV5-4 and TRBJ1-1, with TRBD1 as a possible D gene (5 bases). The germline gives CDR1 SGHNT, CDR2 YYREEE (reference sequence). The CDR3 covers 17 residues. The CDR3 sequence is CASRSQGVHKQGTEAFF. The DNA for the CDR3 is TGCGCCAGCAGGAGTCAAGGGGTCCATAAGCAGGGCACTGAAGCTTTCTTT.

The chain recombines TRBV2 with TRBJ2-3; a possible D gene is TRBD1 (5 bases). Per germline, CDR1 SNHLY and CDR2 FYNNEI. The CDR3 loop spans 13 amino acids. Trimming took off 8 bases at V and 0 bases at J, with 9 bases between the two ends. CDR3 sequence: CASLRDSTDTQYF. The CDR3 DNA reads TGTGCCAGCCTCAGGGATAGCACAGATACGCAGTATTTT. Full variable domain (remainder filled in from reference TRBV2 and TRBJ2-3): EPEVTQTPSHQVTQMGQEVILRCVPISNHLYFYWYRQILGQKVEFLVSFYNNEISEKSEIFDDQFSVERPDGSNFTLKIRSTKLEDSAMYFCASLRDSTDTQYFGPGTRLTVL.

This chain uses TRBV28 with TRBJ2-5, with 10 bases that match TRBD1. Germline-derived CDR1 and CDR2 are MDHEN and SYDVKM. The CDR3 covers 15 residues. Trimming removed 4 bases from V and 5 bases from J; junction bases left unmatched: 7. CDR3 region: CASSSDRGRAETQYF. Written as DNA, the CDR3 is TGTGCCAGCAGTTCAGACAGGGGGCGCGCTGAGACCCAGTACTTC. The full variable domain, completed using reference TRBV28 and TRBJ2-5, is DVKVTQSSRYLVKRTGEKVFLECVQDMDHENMFWYRQDPGLGLRLIYFSYDVKMKEKGDIPEGYSVSREKKERFSLILESASTNQTSMYLCASSSDRGRAETQYFGPGTRLLVL.

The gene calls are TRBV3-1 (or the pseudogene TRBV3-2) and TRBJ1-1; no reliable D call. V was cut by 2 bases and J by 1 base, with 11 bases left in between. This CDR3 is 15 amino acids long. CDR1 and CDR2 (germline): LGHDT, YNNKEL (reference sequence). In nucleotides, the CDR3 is TGTGCCAGCAGCCAACACCTTCCCGGGAACACTGAAGCTTTCTTT. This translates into CASSQHLPGNTEAFF.

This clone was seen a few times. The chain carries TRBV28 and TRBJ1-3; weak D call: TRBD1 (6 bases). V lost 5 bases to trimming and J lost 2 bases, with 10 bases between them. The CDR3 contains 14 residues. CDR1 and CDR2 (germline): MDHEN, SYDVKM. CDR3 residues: CASSPTGAGNTIYF. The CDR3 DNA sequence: TGTGCCAGCAGTCCGACAGGAGCTGGAAACACCATATATTTT.

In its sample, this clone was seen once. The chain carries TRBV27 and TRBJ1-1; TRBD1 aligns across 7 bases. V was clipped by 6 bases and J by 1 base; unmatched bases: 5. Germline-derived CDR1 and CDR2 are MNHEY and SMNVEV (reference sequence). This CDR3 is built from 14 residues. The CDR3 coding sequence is TGTGCCAGCAGCCTACAGGGGTGGAACACTGAAGCTTTCTTT. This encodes CASSLQGWNTEAFF.

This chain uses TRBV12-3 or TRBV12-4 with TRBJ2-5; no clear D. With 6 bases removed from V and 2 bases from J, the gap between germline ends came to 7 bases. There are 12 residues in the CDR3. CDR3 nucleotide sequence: TGTGCCAGCAGCCCCCCTCAAGAGACCCAGTACTTC. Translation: CASSPPQETQYF.

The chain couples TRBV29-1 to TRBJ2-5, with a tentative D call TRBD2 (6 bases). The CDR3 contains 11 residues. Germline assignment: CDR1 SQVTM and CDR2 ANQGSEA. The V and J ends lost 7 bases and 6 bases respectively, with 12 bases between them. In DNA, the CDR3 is TGCAGCGGGAGGGTTAGGAAGACCCAGTACTTC. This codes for CSGRVRKTQYF.

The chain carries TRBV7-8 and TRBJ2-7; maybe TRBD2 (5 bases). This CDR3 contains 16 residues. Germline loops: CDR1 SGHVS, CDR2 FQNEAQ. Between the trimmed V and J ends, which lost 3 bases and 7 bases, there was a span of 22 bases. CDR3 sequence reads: CASSFRSSQELGEQYF. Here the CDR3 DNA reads TGTGCCAGCAGCTTCCGGTCTAGCCAAGAGTTGGGGGAGCAGTACTTC.

CDR3 amino acids: CASSIKSGSGNQPQHF. The CDR3 DNA reads as TGTGCCAGTAGTATAAAGTCAGGGTCGGGCAATCAGCCCCAGCATTTT. The gene calls are TRBV19 and TRBJ1-5; the D gene is possibly TRBD1 (5 bases). V shed 2 bases and J shed 2 bases, with 13 bases lying between them. This CDR3 region has 16 residues. In germline, CDR1 is LNHDA, CDR2 SQIVND (reference sequence). The whole variable domain, remainder taken from reference TRBV19 and TRBJ1-5, is DGGITQSPKYLFRKEGQNVTLSCEQNLNHDAMYWYRQDPGQGLRLIYYSQIVNDFQKGDIAEGYSVSREKKESFPLTVTSAQKNPTAFYLCASSIKSGSGNQPQHFGDGTRLSIL.